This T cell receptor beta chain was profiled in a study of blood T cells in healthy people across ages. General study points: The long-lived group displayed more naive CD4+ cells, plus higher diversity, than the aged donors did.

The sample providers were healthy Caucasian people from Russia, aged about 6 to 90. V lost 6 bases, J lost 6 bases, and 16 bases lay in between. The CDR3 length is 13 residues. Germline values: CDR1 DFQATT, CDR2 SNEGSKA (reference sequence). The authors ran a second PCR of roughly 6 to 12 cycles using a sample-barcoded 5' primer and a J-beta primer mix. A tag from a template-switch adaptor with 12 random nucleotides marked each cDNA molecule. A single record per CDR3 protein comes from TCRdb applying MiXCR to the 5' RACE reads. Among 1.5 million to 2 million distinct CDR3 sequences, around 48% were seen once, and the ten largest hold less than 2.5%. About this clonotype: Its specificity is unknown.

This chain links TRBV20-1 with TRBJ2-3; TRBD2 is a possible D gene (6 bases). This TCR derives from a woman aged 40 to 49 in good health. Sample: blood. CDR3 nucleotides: TGCAGTGCCCGAGGAGGGGTGGGTGATACGCAGTATTTT. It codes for CSARGGVGDTQYF.